These 28 T cell receptor beta chains originate from one sample sequenced in a study of blood T cell repertoires in COVID-19. Clones were read by immunoSEQ multiplex PCR, and TCRdb kept only the in-frame ones, dropping some. The sample records roughly 76,000 clones, roughly 85% being singletons. Sequencing input: peripheral blood. The source of these receptors is a woman aged 70-85 years with acute or convalescent COVID-19.

The J gene is TRBJ2-3, the V gene TRBV10-3; TRBD2 agrees at 13 bases. V shed 3 bases, J shed 5 bases, and the junction held 8 bases outside the gene matches. Germline V CDR1 and CDR2: ENHRY, SYGVKD. CDR3 length equals 17 residues. CDR3 protein: CAISDWGLAGNRDTQYF. The CDR3 bases are TGTGCCATCAGTGATTGGGGACTAGCGGGAAACAGAGATACGCAGTATTTT.

This clone was observed a handful of times. This sequence joins TRBV10-1 and TRBJ2-3; 11 bases agree with TRBD2. This CDR3 region has 15 residues. The germline CDR1 and CDR2 sequences are WNHNN and SYGVQD (reference sequence). Unmatched junction bases numbered 7, after V lost 7 bases and J lost 4 bases. For the CDR3, the DNA is TGCGCCAGCAAAGGGACTAGCGGAGGCCCAGATACGCAGTATTTT. Translated, it gives CASKGTSGGPDTQYF.

The chain links TRBV3-1 (or the pseudogene TRBV3-2) to TRBJ1-4; D remains unclear. The CDR3 has 14 residues. Germline V gene sequence: CDR1 LGHDT, CDR2 YNNKEL (reference sequence). The ends were cut back, 1 base at V and 7 bases at J, with 10 bases in the middle. The CDR3 loop reads CASSQVNGGEKLFF. DNA for the CDR3: TGTGCCAGCAGCCAAGTTAACGGAGGTGAAAAACTGTTTTTT.

CDR3 bases: TGTGCCAGCAGTTCTTCTCTAGCGTTTGAGCAGTTCTTC. This codes for CASSSSLAFEQFF. This chain joins TRBV6-2 or TRBV6-3 and TRBJ2-1, with a tentative D call TRBD2 (6 bases). CDR1 is MNHEY and CDR2 is SVGEGT in the germline V gene. The length of the CDR3 is 13 residues. V was trimmed by 4 bases and J by 9 bases, leaving 13 bases between them.

The J gene is TRBJ1-5, the V gene TRBV19; D gene unclear. This CDR3 spans 14 amino acids. The V and J ends lost 5 bases and 0 bases respectively, with 8 bases between them. Germline CDR1 and CDR2: LNHDA and SQIVND (reference sequence). The CDR3 spells CASSDGGSNQPQHF. Written as DNA, the CDR3 is TGTGCCAGTAGTGACGGAGGTAGCAATCAGCCCCAGCATTTT.

The chain combines TRBV10-3 with TRBJ1-6, with 10 positions matching TRBD1. Trimming removed 10 bases from V and 7 bases from J; junction bases left unmatched: 4. CDR3 length: 13 amino acids. Looked up from germline, CDR1 is ENHRY and CDR2 is SYGVKD. DNA of the CDR3: TGTGCCAGGACAGGGGGTCCAAATTCACCCCTCCACTTT. The encoded protein is CARTGGPNSPLHF.

The chain is built from TRBV5-8 and TRBJ2-2; 12 bases agree with TRBD2. V shed 3 bases, J shed 5 bases, and the junction held 11 bases outside the gene matches. Germline V gene data show CDR1 as SGHTS and CDR2 as YDEGEE. There are 18 residues in the CDR3. The CDR3 here is CASSSSMETSGRTGELFF. The DNA of the CDR3 is TGTGCCAGCAGCTCTTCAATGGAGACTAGCGGGAGAACCGGGGAGCTGTTTTTT.

The rearrangement links TRBV30 to TRBJ2-7, with 8 bases identical to TRBD2. CDR3 length: 16 residues. The ends lost 0 bases at V and 0 bases at J; junction bases unmatched: 7. Germline V lookup: CDR1 GTSNPN, CDR2 SVGIG (reference sequence). The CDR3 DNA reads TGTGCCTGGAGTGTAAGCGGGAGCGGGACCTCCTACGAGCAGTACTTC. Translation gives CAWSVSGSGTSYEQYF.

This chain's CDR3 is CASSQEPSAYNEQFF. CDR3 DNA: TGTGCCAGCAGCCAAGAGCCTAGCGCCTACAATGAGCAGTTCTTC. The V gene is TRBV3-1 (or the pseudogene TRBV3-2), the J gene TRBJ2-1, with D perhaps TRBD2 (6 bases). CDR1 LGHDT and CDR2 YNNKEL come from the germline V gene (reference sequence). Trimming pared 0 bases from V and 2 bases from J, leaving 8 bases between. This CDR3 region has 15 residues.

The table lists this clone with a count of one. The chain recombines TRBV7-3 with TRBJ2-1; 10 nucleotides agree with TRBD2. This CDR3 has 17 residues. CDR1 is SGHTA and CDR2 is FQGTGA in the germline V gene. Trimming removed 2 bases from V and 10 bases from J; junction bases left unmatched: 14. In DNA form, the CDR3 reads TGTGCCAGCAGCTTAGACAGGGCAAGCGGGAGGGCCCGCGAGCAGTTCTTC. It encodes CASSLDRASGRAREQFF.

This sequence joins TRBV12-3 or TRBV12-4 and TRBJ2-7; weak D call: TRBD2 (5 bases). The CDR3 totals 13 residues. Trimming cost V 5 bases and J 5 bases, with 13 bases left between them. The DNA of the CDR3 is TGTGCCAGCAGTACTAGAGGTGCCAACGAGCAGTACTTC. Translated, it gives CASSTRGANEQYF.

The V gene is TRBV30, the J gene TRBJ2-4; D possibly corresponds to TRBD1 (7 bases). The germline V and J ends were trimmed by 2 bases and 0 bases, with 11 bases remaining between them. This CDR3 is built from 15 residues. Germline CDR1 reads GTSNPN; CDR2 reads SVGIG (reference sequence). CDR3: CAWSRRGQAKNIQYF. The CDR3 region has the DNA TGTGCCTGGAGTCGGAGGGGGCAAGCCAAAAACATTCAGTACTTC.

The rearrangement uses TRBV20-1 and TRBJ1-1; D possibly corresponds to TRBD1 (6 bases). V gave up 3 bases and J gave up 1 base, with 12 bases separating them. Germline loops: CDR1 DFQATT, CDR2 SNEGSKA (reference sequence). The length of the CDR3 is 14 residues. The CDR3 here is CSASLGAQNTEAFF. In DNA, the CDR3 is TGCAGTGCTAGTTTGGGGGCGCAGAACACTGAAGCTTTCTTT.

This clone was detected a few times. The V and J genes are TRBV27 and TRBJ1-2; 7 positions agree with TRBD1. The V and J ends lost 10 bases and 0 bases, in that order; junction bases with no gene match: 5. The CDR3 is 13 amino acids. Germline V gene data show CDR1 as MNHEY and CDR2 as SMNVEV (reference sequence). In nucleotides, the CDR3 is TGTGCCACCCGACAGGGACCTAACTATGGCTACACCTTC. Translated, it gives CATRQGPNYGYTF.

The chain uses TRBV27 and TRBJ2-4; tentative D call: TRBD2 (7 bases). Trimming shortened V by 0 bases and J by 4 bases, and 13 bases separated the two germline ends. CDR3 size: 16 residues. The germline V gene encodes CDR1 MNHEY and CDR2 SMNVEV (reference sequence). The CDR3 region is CASSLSGGALKNIQYF. CDR3 sequence (DNA): TGTGCCAGCAGTTTATCTGGGGGGGCCCTAAAAAACATTCAGTACTTC.

CDR3 DNA: TGTGCCAGCAGCCCCTTGGGACTACAAGAGACCCAGTACTTC. Protein sequence: CASSPLGLQETQYF. This chain joins TRBV5-4 and TRBJ2-5; 7 positions agree with TRBD2. CDR1 and CDR2 from the germline V gene are SGHNT and YYREEE (reference sequence). This CDR3 has 14 residues. The trim removed 4 bases at V and 2 bases at J, leaving 5 bases unmatched.

The V and J genes are TRBV2 and TRBJ1-6; TRBD1 agrees at 7 bases. Trimming cost V 4 bases and J 6 bases; bases outside gene matches: 9. The CDR3 loop spans 16 amino acids. Germline CDR1 is SNHLY and CDR2 is FYNNEI. Here the CDR3 reads CASSVRDSAFNSPLHF. The CDR3 DNA is TGTGCCAGCAGTGTCCGGGACAGCGCCTTTAATTCACCCCTCCACTTT. Variable domain in full (rest from reference TRBV2 and TRBJ1-6): EPEVTQTPSHQVTQMGQEVILRCVPISNHLYFYWYRQILGQKVEFLVSFYNNEISEKSEIFDDQFSVERPDGSNFTLKIRSTKLEDSAMYFCASSVRDSAFNSPLHFGNGTRLTVT.

V is TRBV3-1 (or the pseudogene TRBV3-2) and J is TRBJ2-4; 11 nucleotides line up with TRBD2. The germline V gene has CDR1 LGHDT and CDR2 YNNKEL (reference sequence). The CDR3 sequence is 17 residues long. V was clipped by 1 base and J by 2 bases; unmatched bases: 4. CDR3 sequence: CASSQGLAGWTKNIQYF. For the CDR3, the DNA is TGTGCCAGCAGCCAAGGACTAGCGGGATGGACCAAAAACATTCAGTACTTC.

This clone has a single count. The chain has TRBV6-5 and TRBJ1-1; D not resolved. Trimming pared 7 bases from V and 6 bases from J, leaving 18 bases between. The germline V gene encodes CDR1 MNHEY and CDR2 SVGAGI. The CDR3 consists of 14 residues. CDR3 DNA: TGTGCCAGCACCCCAGAACTATCCTCGTCTGAAGCTTTCTTT. Encoded protein: CASTPELSSSEAFF.

This clone was detected a few times. The V call is TRBV7-9, the J call TRBJ2-3; 9 bases match TRBD2. V gave up 5 bases and J gave up 1 base; unmatched junction bases: 4. This CDR3 spans 15 amino acids. The germline V gene encodes CDR1 SEHNR and CDR2 FQNEAQ (reference sequence). The DNA for the CDR3 is TGTGCCAGCAGCCCACGGACTAGCGGCACAGATACGCAGTATTTT. Translated: CASSPRTSGTDTQYF.

This chain uses TRBV9 with TRBJ2-7; 8 positions match TRBD1. The germline V gene encodes CDR1 SGDLS and CDR2 YYNGEE. Trimming at V came to 4 bases and at J to 3 bases, leaving 15 bases not matched to a gene. CDR3 size: 17 residues. The CDR3 protein is CASSPSKDRAHHYEQYF. As DNA, the CDR3 is TGTGCCAGCAGCCCATCCAAGGACAGGGCGCACCACTACGAGCAGTACTTC.

The chain uses TRBV9 and TRBJ2-7; TRBD2 matches 11 bases. CDR1 and CDR2 from the germline V gene are SGDLS and YYNGEE. The V segment lost 4 bases and the J segment 2 bases; nucleotides outside the gene matches: 14. The CDR3 totals 18 residues. CDR3 amino acids: CASSPRSSGRAVTYEQYF. The CDR3 DNA reads as TGTGCCAGCAGCCCCCGTAGTAGCGGGAGGGCTGTAACCTACGAGCAGTACTTC.

The rearrangement joins TRBV13 to TRBJ1-4; 10 bases map to TRBD1. Trimming took 5 bases from V and 7 from J; bases not matched to a gene: 10. The CDR3 is 16 amino acids. The V gene's germline CDR1 is PRHDT and CDR2 FYEKMQ (reference sequence). CDR3 DNA: TGTGCCAGCAGCGTGACAGGGGGCAATCTCGGTGAAAAACTGTTTTTT. Translation: CASSVTGGNLGEKLFF.

The chain recombines TRBV2 with TRBJ1-1, with 8 bases identical to TRBD1. The CDR3 runs 14 residues. V was pared by 6 bases and J by 7 bases, with 10 bases of the junction left unmatched. Germline V gives CDR1 SNHLY, CDR2 FYNNEI. CDR3 in amino acids: CASSIRGLVGEAFF. The DNA of the CDR3 is TGTGCCAGCAGCATCAGGGGGCTTGTTGGTGAAGCTTTCTTT.

The chain is built from TRBV2 and TRBJ2-1, with a tentative D call TRBD2 (6 bases). CDR1 is SNHLY and CDR2 is FYNNEI in the germline V gene. Trimming took 11 bases from V and 3 from J, leaving 14 bases between them. The CDR3 has 13 residues. CDR3 coding DNA: TGTGCCGGATCTAGCGCAGGCTACAATGAGCAGTTCTTC. It is translated as CAGSSAGYNEQFF.

The chain employs TRBV6-5 and TRBJ2-1; maybe TRBD2 (5 bases). The germline gives CDR1 MNHEY, CDR2 SVGAGI. This CDR3 contains 12 residues. The V gene lost 6 bases and the J gene lost 4 bases, with 7 bases spanning the gap. This CDR3 is CASRGVYNEQFF. CDR3 DNA: TGTGCCAGCAGGGGAGTTTACAATGAGCAGTTCTTC.

The CDR3 is CASSPRTGRHTEAFF. The CDR3 nucleotides read TGTGCCAGTAGTCCTCGGACAGGGAGGCACACTGAAGCTTTCTTT. The chain uses TRBV19 and TRBJ1-1; 8 nucleotides match TRBD1. The CDR3 loop spans 15 amino acids. The germline V gene has CDR1 LNHDA and CDR2 SQIVND (reference sequence). The junction had 8 bases not matched to a gene; V was cut back by 5 bases and J by 3 bases.

The chain recombines TRBV27 with TRBJ2-7, with D unclear. The CDR3 extends over 14 amino acids. V lost 1 base and J lost 1, with 8 bases in between. CDR1 is MNHEY and CDR2 is SMNVEV in the germline V gene (reference sequence). CDR3 loop: CASSLYSVSYEQYF. The CDR3 nucleotides are TGTGCCAGCAGTTTATATTCAGTGTCCTACGAGCAGTACTTC.